Listed here are 18 T cell receptor beta chains from one sample, sequenced in a study of shared clonotypes between healthy human individuals. Clones were sequenced by immunoSEQ multiplex PCR, and TCRdb holds only the in-frame ones, with some missing. Seen here are around 620,000 clones, roughly 96% observed once, and the top ten hold around 0.12%. Only CD45RO-negative cells positively selected for CCR7 counted as naive CD8 cells, so terminally differentiated effector memory CD45RA+ cells were excluded. The source material was naive CD8+ T cells sorted from blood. The receptor set was obtained from a woman aged 25-40 years in good health.

This clone came up a few times. The chain combines TRBV4-2 with TRBJ2-7; 7 bases map to TRBD2. The V gene's germline CDR1 is LGHNA and CDR2 YNFKEQ. The ends lost 4 bases at V and 0 bases at J; junction bases unmatched: 3. The CDR3 contains 14 residues. The chain's CDR3 is CASSPGGSSYEQYF. The DNA of the CDR3 is TGTGCCAGCAGCCCCGGGGGGAGCTCCTACGAGCAGTACTTC.

The rearrangement links TRBV27 to TRBJ2-1; 9 bases fit TRBD2. Per the germline V gene, CDR1 is MNHEY and CDR2 is SMNVEV (reference sequence). CDR3 length: 17 residues. Trimming cost V 2 bases and J 0 bases; bases outside gene matches: 5. CDR3 residues: CASSLLAGTLSYNEQFF. The CDR3 nucleotides read TGTGCCAGCAGTTTACTAGCGGGGACCCTCTCCTACAATGAGCAGTTCTTC.

V gene TRBV9 combines with J gene TRBJ2-5, with a weak D call TRBD2 (7 bases). V was clipped by 1 base and J by 5 bases, with 15 bases between them. This CDR3 comprises 15 residues. Germline loops: CDR1 SGDLS, CDR2 YYNGEE. The CDR3 is CASSVQGGGYETQYF. The CDR3 DNA reads TGTGCCAGCAGCGTACAGGGCGGGGGCTACGAGACCCAGTACTTC.

This clone was counted only a few times. The chain carries TRBV7-9 and TRBJ1-1, with TRBD1 matching 7 bases. The trim removed 4 bases at V and 5 bases at J, leaving 13 bases unmatched. Per germline, CDR1 SEHNR and CDR2 FQNEAQ (reference sequence). The CDR3 has 16 residues. CDR3 coding DNA: TGTGCCAGCAGCTCCTATAGGACAGGCCCGAAAACTGAAGCTTTCTTT. Translated: CASSSYRTGPKTEAFF.

The rearrangement links TRBV27 to TRBJ2-1; 11 bases align to TRBD2. CDR1 and CDR2 (germline): MNHEY, SMNVEV (reference sequence). This CDR3 is 17 amino acids long. With V trimmed by 5 bases and J by 4 bases, 10 bases remained unmatched. As DNA, the CDR3 is TGTGCCAGCAGTGCCGGGACTAGCGGAATAATTTACAATGAGCAGTTCTTC. This encodes CASSAGTSGIIYNEQFF.

The chain carries TRBV6-6 and TRBJ2-5; D may be TRBD2 (6 bases). Trimming pared 6 bases from V and 9 bases from J, leaving 23 bases between. There are 15 residues in the CDR3. Germline lookup yields CDR1 MNHNY and CDR2 SVGAGI (reference sequence). CDR3 DNA sequence: TGTGCCAGCAGAGGGGACTGGACGGACATAGGTCCCCAGTACTTC. Its translation is CASRGDWTDIGPQYF.

This clone was recorded once. The chain uses TRBV4-1 and TRBJ2-5, with 9 bases aligning to TRBD2. The end of the DNA aligns better with TRBJ2-7, so the J call may be wrong. The CDR3 extends over 16 amino acids. The germline V gene encodes CDR1 MGHRA and CDR2 YSYEKL. This CDR3 reads CASSQGRLAASYEQYF. DNA for the CDR3: TGCGCCAGCAGCCAAGGTCGACTAGCGGCCTCCTACGAGCAGTACTTC.

Only one count was recorded for this clone. V and J are TRBV7-9 and TRBJ2-3; 10 bases are a match to TRBD1. Losses at the gene ends were 3 bases for V and 6 bases for J; bases not matched to a gene: 9. This CDR3 is built from 16 residues. From germline, CDR1 is SEHNR and CDR2 FQNEAQ (reference sequence). The CDR3 DNA sequence: TGTGCCAGCAGCTTGGGACAGGGGTCTTTTTTGGATACGCAGTATTTT. It is translated as CASSLGQGSFLDTQYF.

The J gene is TRBJ1-5, the V gene TRBV6-5; D is possibly TRBD1 (6 bases). Germline V gene data show CDR1 as MNHEY and CDR2 as SVGAGI. The CDR3 covers 14 residues. V shed 7 bases and J shed 5 bases, with 15 bases lying between them. CDR3 amino acids: CASNPQGWDQPQHF. The DNA of the CDR3 is TGTGCCAGCAATCCACAGGGTTGGGATCAGCCCCAGCATTTT.

The genes are TRBV5-4 and TRBJ2-5; D gene uncertain. CDR1 is SGHNT and CDR2 is YYREEE in the germline V gene (reference sequence). The CDR3 contains 15 residues. V was shortened by 0 bases and J by 1 base, with 10 bases between the two germline ends. CDR3 sequence reads: CASSLVGKLQETQYF. CDR3 coding DNA: TGTGCCAGCAGCTTGGTTGGGAAACTCCAAGAGACCCAGTACTTC.

V usage is TRBV19 and J usage is TRBJ2-1; 8 nucleotides align to TRBD2. This CDR3 spans 13 amino acids. Trimming took 4 bases from V and 8 from J; bases not matched to a gene: 4. Germline V gene lookup returns CDR1 LNHDA and CDR2 SQIVND (reference sequence). CDR3 amino acids: CASSTGTRDEQFF. CDR3 DNA: TGTGCCAGTAGTACCGGGACTAGAGATGAGCAGTTCTTC. The full variable domain, rest sourced from reference TRBV19 and TRBJ2-1, is DGGITQSPKYLFRKEGQNVTLSCEQNLNHDAMYWYRQDPGQGLRLIYYSQIVNDFQKGDIAEGYSVSREKKESFPLTVTSAQKNPTAFYLCASSTGTRDEQFFGPGTRLTVL.

Here the CDR3 reads CASSLSSRGGEAFF. CDR3 nucleotide sequence: TGTGCCAGCAGCTTGTCCTCCCGCGGGGGTGAAGCTTTCTTT. This chain joins TRBV5-6 and TRBJ1-1; TRBD1 might be the D (5 bases). Trimming took 1 base from V and 7 from J, leaving 14 bases between them. The CDR3 is made up of 14 amino acids. Germline values: CDR1 SGHDT, CDR2 YYEEEE.

The rearrangement links TRBV19 to TRBJ1-5, with unresolved D. V shed 4 bases and J shed 6 bases, with 19 bases lying between them. CDR1 is LNHDA and CDR2 is SQIVND in the germline V gene (reference sequence). The CDR3 is 16 amino acids. Written as DNA, the CDR3 is TGTGCCAGTAGTACCCCTTCGGCCCTCCTAACTCAGCCCCAGCATTTT. Translation gives CASSTPSALLTQPQHF. The full variable domain, with the rest looked up from reference TRBV19 and TRBJ1-5, is DGGITQSPKYLFRKEGQNVTLSCEQNLNHDAMYWYRQDPGQGLRLIYYSQIVNDFQKGDIAEGYSVSREKKESFPLTVTSAQKNPTAFYLCASSTPSALLTQPQHFGDGTRLSIL.

This clone is a singleton in its sample. The CDR3 nucleotides are TGTGCCAGCAGCTTGGAACAGGGGGCCCAGCCCCAGCATTTT. Encoded protein: CASSLEQGAQPQHF. The chain links TRBV5-5 to TRBJ1-5; 9 bases are shared with TRBD1. Germline V CDR1 and CDR2: SGHKS, YYEKEE (reference sequence). The V and J ends lost 0 bases and 7 bases, in that order; junction bases with no gene match: 2. The CDR3 contains 14 residues.

This clone was detected only once. The rearrangement links TRBV6-1 to TRBJ1-4, with TRBD1 matching over 7 bases. The CDR3 contains 13 residues. Germline loops: CDR1 MNHNS, CDR2 SASEGT. The J segment lost 7 bases and the V segment lost 6 bases, leaving 5 bases of the junction unmatched. The CDR3 nucleotides read TGTGCCAGCAGAGACAGGGTGGGTGAAAAACTGTTTTTT. Protein sequence: CASRDRVGEKLFF.

This clone was seen only once. The chain employs TRBV5-1 and TRBJ2-2; TRBD1 or TRBD2 may be the D gene (6 bases each). The V end lost 2 bases, the J end lost 2 bases, and 10 bases lay between the germline ends. The CDR3 runs to 15 residues. Per the germline V gene, CDR1 is SGHRS and CDR2 is YFSETQ. As DNA, the CDR3 is TGCGCCAGCAGCTTAGGGGGGAGTAACACCGGGGAGCTGTTTTTT. Translation gives CASSLGGSNTGELFF. Variable domain in full (rest from reference TRBV5-1 and TRBJ2-2): KAGVTQTPRYLIKTRGQQVTLSCSPISGHRSVSWYQQTPGQGLQFLFEYFSETQRNKGNFPGRFSGRQFSNSRSEMNVSTLELGDSALYLCASSLGGSNTGELFFGEGSRLTVL.

CDR3 sequence (DNA): TGTGCCAGCAGCTCAGCCGGGACAGGGGGCCCCGGGGAGCTGTTTTTT. This gives the protein CASSSAGTGGPGELFF. The chain has TRBV5-6 and TRBJ2-2; 12 bases line up with TRBD1. V gave up 3 bases and J gave up 6 bases; unmatched junction bases: 6. Germline V CDR1 and CDR2: SGHDT, YYEEEE. This CDR3 contains 16 residues.

The J gene is TRBJ1-5, the V gene TRBV15; possible D gene TRBD1, 5 bases. The V end lost 0 bases, the J end lost 0 bases, and 6 bases lay between the germline ends. Germline V gene lookup returns CDR1 LNHNV and CDR2 YYDKDF (reference sequence). This CDR3 has 15 residues. For the CDR3, the DNA is TGTGCCACCAGCAGAGATCAGGGTAGCAATCAGCCCCAGCATTTT. Its protein product is CATSRDQGSNQPQHF.